The rows below give T cell receptor beta chains drawn from one sample of a study of breast tumors, draining lymph nodes, adjacent tissues. TCRdb itself ran the multiplex PCR reads through MiXCR, one entry per CDR3 protein. Of 130,000 or so distinct CDR3 sequences detected, around 20% appear once; the ten largest clones hold about 2.2%. Sequencing was done on a sample of axillary lymph node tissue. The receptors were gathered from a female donor with breast cancer. Some clones in this sample may be carry-over from other donors' samples. Each CDR3 is given with its conserved first and last residue. Each record gives: J gene, V gene, clone size, CDR3 protein. Clone size appears in some rows only: once, few, many, or a class for an expanded clone.

TRBJ2-3 | TRBV20-1 | many | CSATSFGAARGDTQYF
TRBJ2-5 | TRBV15 | many | CATGETGQETQYF
TRBJ2-7 | TRBV19 | . | CASSPPGSVYEQYF
TRBJ2-2 | TRBV20-1 | many | CSAEPSGRGYGELFF
TRBJ2-3 | TRBV29-1 | many | CSVKLAGGSTDTQYF
TRBJ2-3 | TRBV2 | many | CASRGMGDTQYF
TRBJ2-5 | TRBV2 | many | CASSGQGRQETQYF
TRBJ1-1 | TRBV10-2 | . | CASSATSRSNTEAFF
TRBJ1-2 | TRBV4-1 | . | CASSQGLEQNYGYTF
TRBJ1-5 | TRBV30 | many | CAWSVGVGGGEPQHF
TRBJ1-2 | TRBV11-2 | many | CASLGGEQYGYTF
TRBJ2-3 | TRBV19 | many | CASSPRTGGTDTQYF
TRBJ2-1 | TRBV20-1 | many | CSVARESDEQFF
TRBJ2-1 | TRBV18 | many | CASSPPDRGYNEQFF
TRBJ1-2 | TRBV30 | many | CAWIMEGDGYTF
TRBJ2-5 | TRBV6-1 | once | CASSESSPGQQETQYF
TRBJ2-1 | TRBV29-1 | many | CSVVTGGVDEQFF
TRBJ1-6 | TRBV5-4 | many | CASRERTSGSPLHF
TRBJ1-4 | TRBV18 | many | CASSPRRIENEKLFF
TRBJ2-7 | TRBV7-9 | many | CASSVDSYEQYF
TRBJ1-5 | TRBV12-3/TRBV12-4 | . | CASSLTLNQPQHF
TRBJ2-5 | TRBV9 | many | CASSEGDRGRGETQYF
TRBJ2-1 | TRBV6-1 | few | CASSYRDPYNEQFF
TRBJ2-4 | TRBV20-1 | . | CSAGAVGTAGDIQYF
TRBJ2-1 | TRBV5-4 | many | CASSLSSSRSYNEQFF
TRBJ1-1 | TRBV20-1 | . | CSAREGTGGTEAFF
TRBJ2-5 | TRBV5-4 | few | CASSRGVPSGRETQYF
TRBJ1-1 | TRBV4-1 | . | CASSQPANTRVSTEAFF
TRBJ2-2 | TRBV19 | many | CASSIDSGSGELFF
TRBJ2-5 | TRBV20-1 | many | CSARDLAGPQETQYF
TRBJ2-1 | TRBV4-2 | . | CASSQDVGVVVGVWYNEQFF
TRBJ2-7 | TRBV20-1 | many | CSAHARRETPHEQYF
TRBJ1-2 | TRBV28 | . | CASWGDGYTF
TRBJ2-5 | TRBV5-8 | many | CASSLAVAGGEETQYF
TRBJ2-1 | TRBV13 | many | CASSYEGGSNNEQFF
TRBJ1-1 | TRBV2 | . | CASSEQGGNTEAFF
TRBJ1-2 | TRBV6-1 | many | CASIPGYYGYTF
TRBJ2-1 | TRBV20-1 | many | CSARDEDEQFF
TRBJ2-2 | TRBV3-1 | . | CASRPLAGEFTGELFF
TRBJ1-1 | TRBV7-9 | . | CASSLGGMEGTEAFF
TRBJ2-7 | TRBV9 | many | CASSVGQGASLDEQYF
TRBJ2-7 | TRBV19 | many | CASSSGTHSSYEQYF
TRBJ1-5 | TRBV30 | . | CAWSALLGNQPQHF
TRBJ1-6 | TRBV11-2 | many | CASTFDRVISPLHF
TRBJ2-7 | TRBV7-2 | many | CASTPRGGGPASYEQYF
TRBJ2-7 | TRBV29-1 | many | CSVGDRPYEQYF
TRBJ2-6 | TRBV19 | many | CASSITPGANVLTF
TRBJ2-1 | TRBV7-2 | many | CALRESSYNEQFF
TRBJ2-1 | TRBV9 | many | CASSVDGAGRQQFF
TRBJ1-2 | TRBV29-1 | few | CSAPLAKGAGTYGYTF
TRBJ1-2 | TRBV15 | . | CATSRPRTDGYTF
TRBJ1-6 | TRBV9 | many | CASSVAAAMGNSPLHF
TRBJ1-3 | TRBV6-1 | many | CASSRGSQGKNTIYF